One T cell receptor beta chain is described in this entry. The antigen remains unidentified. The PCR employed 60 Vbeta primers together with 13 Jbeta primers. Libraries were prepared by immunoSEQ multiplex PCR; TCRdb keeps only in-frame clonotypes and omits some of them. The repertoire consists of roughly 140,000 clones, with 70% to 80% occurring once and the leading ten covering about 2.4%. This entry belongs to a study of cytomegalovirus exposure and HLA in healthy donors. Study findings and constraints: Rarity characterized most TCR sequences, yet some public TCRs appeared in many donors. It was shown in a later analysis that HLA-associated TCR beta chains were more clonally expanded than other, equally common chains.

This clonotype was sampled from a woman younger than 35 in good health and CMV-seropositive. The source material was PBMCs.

The CDR3 DNA sequence: TGCGCCAGCAGCCAAAGCCAGGGCCCCTACGAGCAGTACTTC. Translating gives CASSQSQGPYEQYF. V and J are TRBV4-3 and TRBJ2-7, with D maybe TRBD1 (5 bases). Germline values: CDR1 LGHNA, CDR2 YSLEER. The CDR3 has 14 amino acids. Trimming stripped 2 bases from V and 2 bases from J, with 10 bases between.